This T cell receptor beta chain was captured by sequencing in a study of tumor and adjacent non-tumor tissue in lung cancer. The template was RNA from unsorted bulk tissue. Distant lung tissue was collected more than 3 cm away from the tumor edge. This clonotype was counted only a few times. This may be a read error, as it is one base from a much larger clone. Three rounds of nested PCR, following a modified ARM-PCR protocol, produced the TCRbeta library. TCRdb fed the multiplex PCR reads into MiXCR, producing one record per CDR3 protein. This table has more than 55,000 distinct CDR3 sequences, more than 55% appearing once. Germline values: CDR1 SGHVS, CDR2 FQNEAQ. The CDR3 spans 14 residues.

The sample was distant non-tumor lung tissue. The chain is built from TRBV7-8 and TRBJ1-2; D not resolved. This clonotype originated in a man in his 70s with non-small cell lung cancer. CDR3: CASSREGPNCGYTF. The CDR3 DNA follows: TGTGCCAGCAGCCGCGAGGGCCCTAACTGTGGCTACACCTTC.